This T cell receptor (beta chain) is drawn from a study of shared clonotypes between healthy human individuals (dated by TCRdb to 2020 to 2022). In the study overall: The cohort included three men and a couple of women between 18 and 49 years of age. To estimate repertoire size and how much clonotypes are shared between individuals, the study performed deep sequencing of blood TCR repertoires from a few healthy adults. For each donor, three plates each were used for CD4 naive and CD4 memory, two plates were used for CD8 naive, and one plate was used for CD8 memory. Each donor's leukapheresis produced roughly between roughly 0.9 and 9 billion PBMCs. Libraries were prepared and TCR repertoires were sequenced by different laboratories using diverse techniques, in order to increase sequencing depth and limit assay-specific biases.

A word on this clone: Its cognate antigen has yet to be identified. The input lacks base qualities; no much larger clone sits a single base away.

The CDR3 goes from the cysteine to the phenylalanine over 16 residues. Here the CDR3 DNA is all that survives: 48 bases in frame from base 1. CDR1 and CDR2, looked up from the germline V gene (reference sequence), are SGHNT and YYREEE. The germline V end is reduced by 0 bases and the J end by 2 bases; junction bases left unmatched: 4. General study outcomes and caveats: About 5% of naive CD4, 3% to 3.5% of naive CD8, 2% to 2.5% of memory CD4, and about 0.4% of memory CD8 clonotypes were shared across a few donors. Pairwise subsampling led to the expectation that sequencing depth would affect the degree of clonotype sharing among donors. Only blood was sampled, and tissue TCR repertoires likely differ from those in blood. The small number of donors limited the genetic and exposure-history diversity represented. Incomplete sequencing was indicated by rarefaction of sorted-subset datasets, despite the large sequencing depth. Naive subsets generally had larger estimated clonotype richness than memory subsets. Higher generation probabilities were observed for clonotypes shared by all four sorted-subset donors than for non-shared clonotypes.

Donors were healthy HIV-negative adults with no recently reported acute infections or vaccinations. Every donor was a Caucasian adult residing in Nashville, Tennessee, USA. CD4+ T cells were enriched by magnetic negative selection, after which naive cells were positively selected on CD45RA and the negative fraction was taken as the memory subset. After blood collection by leukapheresis, PBMCs were isolated using Ficoll-Histopaque density gradient centrifugation and then cryopreserved in the vapor phase of liquid nitrogen. Purity and quantity of every magnetically sorted T cell population were checked by analytical flow cytometry. From each sorted fraction, genomic DNA was isolated and quantified by UV absorbance on a Nanodrop 2000c. TCR CDR3 regions were amplified from genomic DNA by multiplex PCR using the deep immunoSEQ assay. Extracted genomic DNA from each cell subset was distributed evenly across all wells of several immunoSEQ 96-well plates, and each plate was treated as a replicate. For sorted subsets, 200 to 250 ng of genomic DNA, equivalent to about 30,000 T cell genomes, went into each replicate PCR. The purified libraries were quantified using a Qubit 3.0 fluorometer, sized with a Bioanalyzer 2100, and then quantified again using the KAPA Library Quantification kit. Each immunoSEQ 96-well plate was sequenced on its own single-read 150-cycle Illumina NextSeq 550 flow cell. The study's processing was this. The immunoSEQ output contained only junctional sequences without quality scores, so filtering could not match that applied to full-length reads. To assign V/J genes and CDR3, sequences were annotated using PyIR, a Python wrapper for IgBLAST v1.9, with IMGT germline references. Any read was removed if the V/J assignment was weak (E-value above 1e-6), the CDR3 was missing, or the read contained stop codons, out-of-frame junctions, or ambiguous translated residues. A V3J clonotype was defined by an identical inferred V gene, J gene, and CDR3 amino acid sequence. To compute the percentage overlap between repertoires, the number of shared unique clonotypes was divided by the size of the smaller repertoire. Three approaches were used to assess repertoire richness: RTK rarefaction, the Chao1 estimator, and Recon v2.1 estimates of unobserved clonotypes. Generation probabilities were computed with OLGA for all TCRbeta clonotypes obtained by the gDNA method from four donors. As stored in TCRdb, this immuneACCESS dataset retains in-frame rearrangements with V and J assigned. A fraction of the clones does not appear; measured against another copy, unresolved V genes explain less than half of the discrepancy, and the remainder lacks a known reason. That table supplies the V and J calls and clone size; D and trimming were determined from the DNA. The sample contains over a million clones, around 76% of them found a single time. 1.4% to 1.5% of the sample goes to the ten largest clones.

The sequenced sample consisted of memory CD4+ T cells sorted from blood. The cell subset or site label of this sample denotes: CD45RA-negative fraction. This receptor was identified in a man younger than 35 in good health. Recombination joined TRBV5-4 with TRBJ2-7, with 11 bases matching TRBD2. CDR3 region: CASSLGTSGQTYEQYF. The nucleotide sequence reads TGTGCCAGCAGCTTGGGGACTAGCGGGCAGACCTACGAGCAGTACTTC. With all but the CDR3 taken from the reference TRBV5-4 and TRBJ2-7 genes, the full variable domain is: ETGVTQSPTHLIKTRGQQVTLRCSSQSGHNTVSWYQQALGQGPQFIFQYYREEENGRGNFPPRFSGLQFPNYSSELNVNALELDDSALYLCASSLGTSGQTYEQYFGPGTRLTVT.